This TCR beta chain stems from a study of post-analysis software for immune sequencing data. About the study: Relapsing-remitting, secondary progressive and progressive-relapsing courses of multiple sclerosis were included. The study's findings and limits: F measure clustering grouped samples strongly by preparation batch. Compared with controls, patients had more of about 5 TRBV segments, including TRBV5-6, TRBV5-1 and TRBV20-1. There was significantly lower normalized Chao1 diversity in multiple sclerosis patients than in controls.

Germline lookup yields CDR1 MNHNY and CDR2 SVGAGI (reference sequence). This CDR3 is 14 amino acids long. Trimming cost V 2 bases and J 0 bases, with 6 bases left between them. Notes on this clonotype: The antigen remains unidentified.

Prepared TCR beta cDNA libraries contained unique molecular identifiers. Roughly 450,000 cDNA molecules were recovered from an input of roughly 0.85 to 10 million T cells. TCRdb re-called the PCR reads with MiXCR, one entry per CDR3 protein. The table has hundreds of thousands of distinct CDR3 sequences, 55% to 60% seen once. The receptor comes from a girl aged 2-10 years with multiple sclerosis. This sequence joins TRBV6-6 and TRBJ2-3; D is unresolved. The sample consisted of blood. The chain's CDR3 is CASSYERSTDTQYF. Here the CDR3 DNA reads TGTGCCAGCAGTTACGAGAGGAGCACAGATACGCAGTATTTT.